The entry below gives a single T cell receptor (beta chain) sequence along with its context. The sample comes from a study of blood T cell repertoires in COVID-19. The method was immunoSEQ multiplex PCR; TCRdb's version includes in-frame clones alone and lacks a portion of them. The data contain about 430,000 clones, more than 80% of them singletons. Participant reports of clinical history set cohort assignment. CDR1 KGHDR and CDR2 SFDVKD come from the germline V gene. V gave up 9 bases and J gave up 5 bases, with 15 bases separating them. The CDR3 sequence is 13 residues long. The origin of this receptor is a man younger than 40 who had recovered from COVID-19. Sample: PBMCs or T cells enriched from blood (not recorded which). J is TRBJ2-5 and V is TRBV24-1; the D gene is possibly TRBD2 (5 bases). The CDR3: CATSPREWETQYF. DNA of the CDR3: TGTGCCACCTCGCCTCGGGAATGGGAGACCCAGTACTTC.